Listed below are T cell receptor beta chains from one sample, sequenced in a study of cytomegalovirus exposure and HLA in healthy donors. Measured with immunoSEQ multiplex PCR; TCRdb has only the in-frame clones, and not every one. The sample table includes roughly 42,000 clones. Sequencing was done on a sample of PBMCs. The receptors come from a man under 40 in good health and CMV-seronegative. Each CDR3 is given with its conserved first and last residue. The D gene is left open where the match is weak.

>TRBD2|TRBJ2-2|TRBV6-5
TGTGCCAGCAGTTATCAGCGTCGCGGGGGCGGGGAGCTGTTTTTT
CASSYQRRGGGELFF
>TRBD1|TRBJ2-1|TRBV9
TGTGCCAGCAGCGTAGAAGTTGGGACAGGGACCAATGAGCAGTTCTTC
CASSVEVGTGTNEQFF
>-|TRBJ2-7|TRBV7-2
TGTGCCAGCAGCCTAAGCCCTTACTCCTACGAGCAGTACTTC
CASSLSPYSYEQYF
>TRBD2|TRBJ2-3|TRBV30
TGTGCCTGGGCACCGGGACTAGGTCGCACAGATACGCAGTATTTT
CAWAPGLGRTDTQYF
>-|TRBJ2-1|TRBV18
TGTGCCAGCTCACCTACGTTCGCGGGTGGCAATGAGCAGTTCTTC
CASSPTFAGGNEQFF
>TRBD1|TRBJ1-1|TRBV6-1
TGTGCCAGCAGTCTGACAGGGGAGAACACTGAAGCTTTCTTT
CASSLTGENTEAFF
>TRBD1|TRBJ2-5|TRBV2
TGTGCCAGCAGTGCACAGGGGGGCGGGGAGACCCAGTACTTC
CASSAQGGGETQYF
>-|TRBJ1-1|TRBV4-2
TGTGCCAGCAGCCAAGTTTGGGCATCGAACACTGAAGCTTTCTTT
CASSQVWASNTEAFF
>TRBD1|TRBJ2-4|TRBV6-5
TGTGCCAGCAGTTATTTCCCGACAGGGTCGAAAAACATTCAGTACTTC
CASSYFPTGSKNIQYF
>-|TRBJ1-1|TRBV18
TGTGCCAGCTCACCAGACCCCAGGGGCCCACCTTGGGCTTTCTTT
CASSPDPRGPPWAFF
>TRBD1|TRBJ2-2|TRBV5-1
TGCGCCAGCAGCCTCGGGACAGGGGGCACCGGGGAGCTGTTTTTT
CASSLGTGGTGELFF
>-|TRBJ2-4|TRBV7-2
TGTGCCAGCAGCTCCGTACAGGTAGCCAAAAACATTCAGTACTTC
CASSSVQVAKNIQYF
>TRBD2|TRBJ2-3|TRBV6-1
TGTGCCAGCAGCGCCTTTTCGGGCGGGAGGGAGACGCAGTATTTT
CASSAFSGGRETQYF
>-|TRBJ2-7|TRBV19
TGTGCCAGTAGTATCAGAGCGACCGAAGGAGACGAGCAGTACTTC
CASSIRATEGDEQYF
>TRBD1|TRBJ1-4|TRBV30
TGTGCCTGGAGCGGGACAGTACTTAATGAAAAACTGTTTTTT
CAWSGTVLNEKLFF
>-|TRBJ2-3|TRBV30
TGTGCCTGGACCCCCGGTCGTAGCACAGATACGCAGTATTTT
CAWTPGRSTDTQYF
>TRBD2|TRBJ2-7|TRBV14
TGTGCCAGCGGGAGGGCCTACGAGCAGTACTTC
CASGRAYEQYF
>TRBD2|TRBJ2-1|TRBV5-1
TGCGCCAGCAGCTCGGGACTAGCGGATAATGAGCAGTTCTTC
CASSSGLADNEQFF
>-|TRBJ2-7|TRBV6-5
TGTGCCAGCAGTTACTCACCACAGGGGGGGTACGAGCAGTACTTC
CASSYSPQGGYEQYF
>-|TRBJ2-4|TRBV4-1
TGCGCCAGCAGCCAAGTATCAGGACATCAGTACTTC
CASSQVSGHQYF
>TRBD1|TRBJ1-2|TRBV6-6
TGTGCCAGCAGTTACTCGACAGGGGGCACCTATGGCTACACCTTC
CASSYSTGGTYGYTF
>TRBD2|TRBJ2-1|TRBV5-4
TGTGCCAGCATGACTAGCGGGTCCTACAATGAGCAGTTCTTC
CASMTSGSYNEQFF
>-|TRBJ1-6|TRBV6-1
TGTGCCAGCAGCCAGGGCTTAGGCTCACCCCTCCACTTT
CASSQGLGSPLHF
>-|TRBJ1-4|TRBV4-3
TGCGCCAGCAGCCAAGATCCGGGCCCGGGGGGTGAAAAACTGTTTTTT
CASSQDPGPGGEKLFF
>TRBD1|TRBJ2-7|TRBV5-1
TGCGCCAGCAGCTCTACCGGACAGGGCTATTCCTACGAGCAGTACTTC
CASSSTGQGYSYEQYF
>TRBD1|TRBJ1-1|TRBV4-2
TGTGCCAGCAGCCATGCCGGGACAGGCAGTAGCACTGAAGCTTTCTTT
CASSHAGTGSSTEAFF
>TRBD1|TRBJ2-5|TRBV19
TGTGCCAGCGGCGGCCCAGGGGGTAGCGAGACCCAGTACTTC
CASGGPGGSETQYF
>-|TRBJ2-7|TRBV10-3
TGTGCCATCAGTGAGTTAGACTACGAGCAGTACTTC
CAISELDYEQYF
>TRBD1|TRBJ2-4|TRBV6-4
TGTGCCAGCAGTGGTAAGGATAGGGACAGTCGAAACATTCAGTACTTC
CASSGKDRDSRNIQYF
>-|TRBJ2-7|TRBV27
TGTGCCAGCAGTTTCACCGGGAGCTACGAGCAGTACTTC
CASSFTGSYEQYF
>-|TRBJ1-1|TRBV29-1
TGCAGCGCCGCGACCGGGGGGCGGGTGGATTTCTTT
CSAATGGRVDFF
>-|TRBJ1-2|TRBV30
TGTGCCTGGAAACACGGACGCGGGCTATTTGGCTACACCTTC
CAWKHGRGLFGYTF
>TRBD1|TRBJ1-2|TRBV7-9
TGTGCCAGCAGCTCGACAGGGGGAGCAAACTATGGCTACACCTTC
CASSSTGGANYGYTF
>TRBD1|TRBJ2-7|TRBV7-9
TGTGCCAGCGAGGGACAGGCCTACTACGAGCAGTACTTC
CASEGQAYYEQYF
>-|TRBJ2-7|TRBV6-5
TGTGCCAGCACGGCAGGGACCTACGAGCAGTACTTC
CASTAGTYEQYF
>TRBD1|TRBJ1-3|TRBV30
TGTGCCTGGAGTCCCGACAGGGCTGGAAACACCATATATTTT
CAWSPDRAGNTIYF
>-|TRBJ1-2|TRBV5-1
TGCGCCAGCAGCTTGGTTCCAGAAAACTATGGCTACACCTTC
CASSLVPENYGYTF
>TRBD2|TRBJ2-7|TRBV5-1
TGCGCCAGCAGCAGGACTAGCGGCCCATACGAGCAGTACTTC
CASSRTSGPYEQYF
>-|TRBJ2-7|TRBV14
TGTGCCAGCAGCCCAGGAAACAGGGTCACCCCTAACTTC
CASSPGNRVTPNF
>-|TRBJ1-5|TRBV30
TGTGCCTGGAGTTTCAGCAGGTCAGGAGGCAGCAATCAGCCCCAGCATTTT
CAWSFSRSGGSNQPQHF
>-|TRBJ1-1|TRBV9
TGTGCCAGCAGCGTAGGCGGTAGAACTGAAGCTTTCTTT
CASSVGGRTEAFF
>-|TRBJ2-3|TRBV5-6
TGTGCCAGCAGCTTGGCAGGGGGAGGGCAGTATTTT
CASSLAGGGQYF
>TRBD1|TRBJ1-1|TRBV19
TGTGCCAGTATTCGGGACAGGGGGGCCTCTGAAGCTTTCTTT
CASIRDRGASEAFF
>-|TRBJ1-4|TRBV5-1
TGCGCCAGCAGCTTGGATCAGTTTAATGAAAAACTGTTTTTT
CASSLDQFNEKLFF
>-|TRBJ2-5|TRBV4-1
TGCGCCAGCAGCCAAGGAGGAGAGACCCAGTACTTC
CASSQGGETQYF
>-|TRBJ2-7|TRBV9
TGTGCCAGCAGCGTCACAGGGTCTGCCTACGAGCAGTACTTC
CASSVTGSAYEQYF
>-|TRBJ1-4|TRBV7-9
TGTGCCAGCAGCTTAAGGGCGGGGGAAAAACTGTTTTTT
CASSLRAGEKLFF
>-|TRBJ1-2|TRBV11-2
TGTGCCAGCAGCTTATCTCAGGGGTATAACTATGGCTACACCTTC
CASSLSQGYNYGYTF
>-|TRBJ2-1|TRBV30
TGTGCCTGGAGCCCTATGGATGAGCAGTTCTTC
CAWSPMDEQFF
>TRBD1|TRBJ1-2|TRBV14
TGTGCCAGCAGCTCCACAGGGGTCTACGGCTACACCTTC
CASSSTGVYGYTF
>TRBD2|TRBJ2-1|TRBV4-3
TGCGCCAGCAGCCGGAGCGGGACTAGCGGGAATGAGCAGTTCTTC
CASSRSGTSGNEQFF
>-|TRBJ1-4|TRBV30
TGTGCCTGGAGTGGGAGTTTTAATGAAAAACTGTTTTTT
CAWSGSFNEKLFF
>-|TRBJ1-2|TRBV4-2
TGTGCCAGCGGACGAACAGGCGAGAACTATGGCTACACCTTC
CASGRTGENYGYTF
>TRBD1|TRBJ2-2|TRBV4-3
TGCGCCAGCAGCCAAGAATGGCCAGGGGGCCCCGGGGAGCTGTTTTTT
CASSQEWPGGPGELFF
>-|TRBJ1-1|TRBV7-9
-
CASSFGPGNLNTEAFF
>-|TRBJ2-5|TRBV30
TGTGCCTGGAGTCGCACAGGGTGGAGGCAGACCCAGTACTTC
CAWSRTGWRQTQYF
>-|TRBJ1-2|TRBV30
TGTGCCTGGAGTAAACTGAGGGATGGCTACACCTTC
CAWSKLRDGYTF
>-|TRBJ1-2|TRBV5-6
TGTGCCAGCAGCTTGCGCGAGGAGCCGGGCTACACCTTC
CASSLREEPGYTF